The 13 T cell receptor beta chains given below trace back to one sample, sequenced in a study of beta chain features in type 1 diabetes. Sequenced material consisted of expressed TCRB transcripts (all of the isolated RNA was reverse transcribed). Here immunoSEQ multiplex PCR was the method, and the copy in TCRdb shows in-frame clones only, minus some. The sample contains under 500,000 clones, 30% of which appear only once. The sequenced sample was naive CD4+ T cells from blood. These receptors originate from a man aged 18 to 30 in good health.

This clone was seen a few times. The chain joins TRBV4-3 to TRBJ2-1; no firm D call. Germline V lookup: CDR1 LGHNA, CDR2 YSLEER. V lost 0 bases to trimming and J lost 4 bases, with 10 bases between them. There are 15 residues in the CDR3. CDR3 in DNA: TGCGCCAGCAGCCAAGATTCGCGCGTTTACAATGAGCAGTTCTTC. It codes for CASSQDSRVYNEQFF.

This clone showed up just a few times. The chain links TRBV7-2 to TRBJ2-1, with D hard to call. This CDR3 has 13 residues. Germline V gives CDR1 SGHTA, CDR2 FQGNSA. Deletions cut 5 bases from V and 6 bases from J, with 11 bases between. The CDR3 sequence: CASSVGFANEQFF. The CDR3 DNA reads TGTGCCAGCAGCGTTGGCTTTGCCAATGAGCAGTTCTTC.

This clone was detected a few times. V and J are TRBV9 and TRBJ1-3; possibly TRBD1 for D (5 bases). In germline, CDR1 is SGDLS, CDR2 YYNGEE. V shed 0 bases and J shed 4 bases, with 14 bases lying between them. This CDR3 contains 16 residues. CDR3 coding DNA: TGTGCCAGCAGCGTAGATCCCAGGGATCAGGGAAACACCATATATTTT. Translating it yields CASSVDPRDQGNTIYF. Complete variable domain (other parts from reference TRBV9 and TRBJ1-3): DSGVTQTPKHLITATGQRVTLRCSPRSGDLSVYWYQQSLDQGLQFLIQYYNGEERAKGNILERFSAQQFPDLHSELNLSSLELGDSALYFCASSVDPRDQGNTIYFGEGSWLTVV.

This chain links TRBV27 with TRBJ2-7; D is possibly TRBD1 (6 bases). The CDR3 is made up of 13 amino acids. Germline values: CDR1 MNHEY, CDR2 SMNVEV (reference sequence). Trimming stripped 6 bases from V and 2 bases from J, with 11 bases between. The CDR3 spells CASRLQGAYEQYF. The CDR3 DNA is TGTGCCAGCAGATTACAGGGAGCCTACGAGCAGTACTTC.

This chain uses TRBV11-2 with TRBJ2-1; D unclear. CDR3 size: 11 residues. Trimming took off 4 bases at V and 10 bases at J, with 8 bases between the two ends. Germline V gene data show CDR1 as SGHAT and CDR2 as FQNNGV. For the CDR3, the DNA is TGTGCCAGCAGCTCCTTCGGGGAGCAGTTCTTC. It codes for CASSSFGEQFF.

The chain uses TRBV30 and TRBJ1-5, with TRBD1 as a possible D gene (6 bases). Germline V gene lookup returns CDR1 GTSNPN and CDR2 SVGIG (reference sequence). The CDR3 covers 15 residues. The V and J ends lost 0 bases and 7 bases respectively, with 16 bases between them. The DNA for the CDR3 is TGTGCCTGGAGTGTATTCGCCAGGGGAGAACAGCCCCAGCATTTT. Protein sequence: CAWSVFARGEQPQHF. The full variable domain, completed using reference TRBV30 and TRBJ1-5, is SQTIHQWPATLVQPVGSPLSLECTVEGTSNPNLYWYRQAAGRGLQLLFYSVGIGQISSEVPQNLSASRPQDRQFILSSKKLLLSDSGFYLCAWSVFARGEQPQHFGDGTRLSIL.

This clone was found a few times. The chain joins TRBV9 to TRBJ2-3; TRBD2 matches at 12 bases. The germline V gene has CDR1 SGDLS and CDR2 YYNGEE. J gave up 4 bases and V 0 bases, and 3 bases lay outside the gene matches. This CDR3 is 16 amino acids long. CDR3 DNA: TGTGCCAGCAGCGTAGGGCGACTAGCGGGAGCAGATACGCAGTATTTT. Residues: CASSVGRLAGADTQYF.

This clone has just a few counts. V gene TRBV30 combines with J gene TRBJ2-7; TRBD2 matches 14 bases. The germline CDR1 and CDR2 sequences are GTSNPN and SVGIG (reference sequence). The CDR3 sequence is 16 residues long. V gave up 3 bases and J gave up 3 bases; unmatched junction bases: 7. The DNA of the CDR3 is TGTGCCTGGAGCCCTCGGACTAGCGGGAGGATCTACGAGCAGTACTTC. It yields the protein CAWSPRTSGRIYEQYF.

This chain uses TRBV7-9 with TRBJ2-1, with 11 bases fitting TRBD2. CDR1 and CDR2 from the germline V gene are SEHNR and FQNEAQ (reference sequence). This CDR3 spans 17 amino acids. Trimming cost V 5 bases and J 3 bases; bases outside gene matches: 9. CDR3 nucleotides: TGTGCCAGCAGCCGCCAACCCGGGACTAGCGGCTACAATGAGCAGTTCTTC. It encodes CASSRQPGTSGYNEQFF.

This clone was counted between two and nine times. The genes are TRBV9 and TRBJ2-1; 8 bases agree with TRBD1. The ends lost 0 bases at V and 8 bases at J; junction bases unmatched: 4. This CDR3 is 14 amino acids long. Germline V gene sequence: CDR1 SGDLS, CDR2 YYNGEE. CDR3 amino acids: CASSVVDRVDEQFF. Written as DNA, the CDR3 is TGTGCCAGCAGCGTAGTGGACAGGGTCGATGAGCAGTTCTTC.

This clone showed up just a few times. The genes are TRBV5-6 and TRBJ1-2, with a possible D match to TRBD1 (5 bases). V lost 0 bases and J 4 bases, leaving 19 bases between the germline ends. The germline V gene has CDR1 SGHDT and CDR2 YYEEEE. The CDR3 contains 17 residues. CDR3 DNA: TGTGCCAGCAGCTTGGGGCCAGGGCGCTCTTACTCCTATGGCTACACCTTC. Its protein is CASSLGPGRSYSYGYTF.

The CDR3 region has the DNA TGTGCCAGCAGGCTAGCGGGACCCTCCTACGAGCAGTACTTC. It specifies CASRLAGPSYEQYF. This sequence joins TRBV28 and TRBJ2-7; 9 bases agree with TRBD2. CDR1 is MDHEN and CDR2 is SYDVKM in the germline V gene. This CDR3 contains 14 residues. J was trimmed by 0 bases and V by 6 bases; bases with no gene match: 3.

The chain links TRBV7-3 to TRBJ2-1, with D possibly matching TRBD1 (5 bases). The germline V gene encodes CDR1 SGHTA and CDR2 FQGTGA. This CDR3 spans 15 amino acids. V lost 5 bases to trimming and J lost 7 bases, with 18 bases between them. The CDR3 bases are TGTGCCAGCAGCCCTGGAAGTGGGGCTGGGAATGAGCAGTTCTTC. It yields the protein CASSPGSGAGNEQFF.